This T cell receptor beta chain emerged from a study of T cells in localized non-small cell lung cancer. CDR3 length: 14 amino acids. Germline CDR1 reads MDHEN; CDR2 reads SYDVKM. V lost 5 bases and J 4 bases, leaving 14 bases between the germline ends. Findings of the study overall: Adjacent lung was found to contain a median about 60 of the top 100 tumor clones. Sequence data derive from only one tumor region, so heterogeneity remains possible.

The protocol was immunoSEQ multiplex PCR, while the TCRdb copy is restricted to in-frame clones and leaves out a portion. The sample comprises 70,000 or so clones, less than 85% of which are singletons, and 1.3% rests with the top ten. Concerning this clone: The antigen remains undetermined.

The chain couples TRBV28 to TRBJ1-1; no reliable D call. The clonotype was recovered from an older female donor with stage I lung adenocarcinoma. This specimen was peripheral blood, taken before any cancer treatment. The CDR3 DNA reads TGTGCCAGCAGTCGGGCCATGTTGAGCACTGAAGCTTTCTTT. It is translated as CASSRAMLSTEAFF.